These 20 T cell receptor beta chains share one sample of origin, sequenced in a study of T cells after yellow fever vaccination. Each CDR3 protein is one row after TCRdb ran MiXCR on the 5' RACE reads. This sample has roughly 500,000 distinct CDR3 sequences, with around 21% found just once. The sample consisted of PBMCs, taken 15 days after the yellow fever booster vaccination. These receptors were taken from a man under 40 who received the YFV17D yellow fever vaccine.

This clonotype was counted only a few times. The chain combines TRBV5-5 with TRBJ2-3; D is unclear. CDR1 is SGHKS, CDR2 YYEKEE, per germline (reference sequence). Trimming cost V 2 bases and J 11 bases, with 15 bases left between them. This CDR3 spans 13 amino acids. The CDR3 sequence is CASSFDSLPMQYF. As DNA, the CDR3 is TGTGCCAGCAGCTTTGATAGCCTGCCGATGCAGTATTTT. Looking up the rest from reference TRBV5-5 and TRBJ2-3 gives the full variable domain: DAGVTQSPTHLIKTRGQQVTLRCSPISGHKSVSWYQQVLGQGPQFIFQYYEKEERGRGNFPDRFSARQFPNYSSELNVNALLLGDSALYLCASSFDSLPMQYFGPGTRLTVL.

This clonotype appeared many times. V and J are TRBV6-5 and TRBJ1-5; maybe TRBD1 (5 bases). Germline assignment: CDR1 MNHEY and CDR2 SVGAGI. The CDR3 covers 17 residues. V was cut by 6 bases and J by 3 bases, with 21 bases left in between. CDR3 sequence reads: CASRGLKGGAPNQPQHF. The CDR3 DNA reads TGTGCCAGCAGGGGGTTGAAGGGTGGGGCCCCCAATCAGCCCCAGCATTTT.

The CDR3, as DNA: TGCAGTGCGAGGAGCGGGAGCGTTATCATACGCGAGCAGTACTTC. Translating it yields CSARSGSVIIREQYF. The genes are TRBV20-1 and TRBJ2-7; TRBD2 agrees at 8 bases. CDR3 size: 15 residues. The V segment lost 6 bases and the J segment 6 bases; nucleotides outside the gene matches: 16. CDR1 and CDR2 (germline): DFQATT, SNEGSKA (reference sequence).

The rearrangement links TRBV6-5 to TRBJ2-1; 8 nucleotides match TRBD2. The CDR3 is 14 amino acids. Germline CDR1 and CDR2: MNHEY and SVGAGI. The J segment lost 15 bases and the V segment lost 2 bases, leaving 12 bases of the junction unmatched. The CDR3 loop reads CASSYAASGSRGFF. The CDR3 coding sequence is TGTGCCAGCAGTTACGCGGCTAGCGGGTCCCGGGGGTTCTTC.

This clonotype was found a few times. CDR3 sequence (DNA): TGTGCCACCAGTGATTTCGGTCCCAGCGGGAGGTCGGGCGATACGCAGTATTTT. Translating it yields CATSDFGPSGRSGDTQYF. The chain employs TRBV24-1 and TRBJ2-3, with 9 nucleotides matching TRBD2. Trimming removed 1 base from V and 6 bases from J; junction bases left unmatched: 13. Germline lookup yields CDR1 KGHDR and CDR2 SFDVKD. The CDR3 contains 18 residues.

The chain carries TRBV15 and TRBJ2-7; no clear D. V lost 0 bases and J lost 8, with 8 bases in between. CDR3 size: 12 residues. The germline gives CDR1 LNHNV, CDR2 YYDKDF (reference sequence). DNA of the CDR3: TGTGCCACCAGCAGAGATACTCTTCAGCAGTACTTC. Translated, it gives CATSRDTLQQYF.

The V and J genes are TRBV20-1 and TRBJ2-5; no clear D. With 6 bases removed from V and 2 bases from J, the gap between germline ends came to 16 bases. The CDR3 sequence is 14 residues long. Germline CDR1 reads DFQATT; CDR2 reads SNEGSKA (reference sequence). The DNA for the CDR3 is TGCAGTGCAGACCCCGTTTCGCTACAAGAGACCCAGTACTTC. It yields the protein CSADPVSLQETQYF.

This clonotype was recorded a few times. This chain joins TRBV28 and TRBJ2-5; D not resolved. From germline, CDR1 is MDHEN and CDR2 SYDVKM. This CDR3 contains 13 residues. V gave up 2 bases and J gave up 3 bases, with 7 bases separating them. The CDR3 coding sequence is TGTGCCAGCAGTTTAGACAATGAAGAGACCCAGTACTTC. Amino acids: CASSLDNEETQYF.

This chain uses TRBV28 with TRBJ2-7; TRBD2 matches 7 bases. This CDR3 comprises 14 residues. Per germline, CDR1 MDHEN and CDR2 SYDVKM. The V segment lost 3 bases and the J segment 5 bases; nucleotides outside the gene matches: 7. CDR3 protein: CASSFSGEGNEQYF. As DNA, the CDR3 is TGTGCCAGCAGTTTTTCGGGGGAGGGCAACGAGCAGTACTTC.

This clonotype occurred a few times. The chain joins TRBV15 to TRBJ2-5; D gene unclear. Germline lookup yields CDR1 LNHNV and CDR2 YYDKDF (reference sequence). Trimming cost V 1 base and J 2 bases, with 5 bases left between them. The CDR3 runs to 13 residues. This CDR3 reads CATSRGKQETQYF. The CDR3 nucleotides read TGTGCCACCAGCAGAGGCAAACAAGAGACCCAGTACTTC.

The CDR3 here is CASSPEGGDRTDTQYF. DNA for the CDR3: TGTGCCAGTAGTCCCGAAGGGGGTGATAGGACAGATACGCAGTATTTT. The chain carries TRBV19 and TRBJ2-3; D possibly corresponds to TRBD1 (6 bases). Germline CDR1 is LNHDA and CDR2 is SQIVND (reference sequence). This CDR3 comprises 16 residues. V was pared by 5 bases and J by 3 bases, with 18 bases between. Looking up the rest from reference TRBV19 and TRBJ2-3 gives the full variable domain: DGGITQSPKYLFRKEGQNVTLSCEQNLNHDAMYWYRQDPGQGLRLIYYSQIVNDFQKGDIAEGYSVSREKKESFPLTVTSAQKNPTAFYLCASSPEGGDRTDTQYFGPGTRLTVL.

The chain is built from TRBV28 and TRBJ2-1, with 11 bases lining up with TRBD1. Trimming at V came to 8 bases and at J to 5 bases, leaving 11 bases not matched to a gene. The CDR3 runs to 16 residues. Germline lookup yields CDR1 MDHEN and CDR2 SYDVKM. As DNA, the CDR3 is TGTGCCAGCCCTCCCGGGACAGGGGGTATAGACAATGAGCAGTTCTTC. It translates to CASPPGTGGIDNEQFF.

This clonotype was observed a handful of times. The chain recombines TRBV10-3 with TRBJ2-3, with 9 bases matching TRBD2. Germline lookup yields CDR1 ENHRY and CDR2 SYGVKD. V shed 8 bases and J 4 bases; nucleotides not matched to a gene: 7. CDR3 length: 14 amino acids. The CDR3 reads CAISGSGRADTQYF. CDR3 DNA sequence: TGTGCCATCTCGGGTAGCGGGAGAGCAGATACGCAGTATTTT.

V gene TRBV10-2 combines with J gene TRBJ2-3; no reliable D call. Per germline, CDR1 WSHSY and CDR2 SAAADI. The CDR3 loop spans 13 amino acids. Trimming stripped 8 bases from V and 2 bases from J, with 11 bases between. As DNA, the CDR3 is TGCGCCAGCGGACGAGGAAACACAGATACGCAGTATTTT. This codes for CASGRGNTDTQYF.

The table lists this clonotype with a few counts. CDR3 amino acids: CASSLVSGGIEQYF. CDR3 coding DNA: TGCGCCAGCAGCTTGGTTAGCGGGGGAATCGAGCAGTACTTC. The chain uses TRBV5-1 and TRBJ2-7; 9 bases align to TRBD2. Germline V gives CDR1 SGHRS, CDR2 YFSETQ. Trimming removed 0 bases from V and 6 bases from J; junction bases left unmatched: 4. The CDR3 extends over 14 amino acids.

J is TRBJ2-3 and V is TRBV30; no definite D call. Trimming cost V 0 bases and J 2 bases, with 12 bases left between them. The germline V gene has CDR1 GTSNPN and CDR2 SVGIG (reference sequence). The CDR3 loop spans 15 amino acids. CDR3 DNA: TGTGCCTGGAGTGTAGAAGGGTCGGTCACAGATACGCAGTATTTT. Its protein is CAWSVEGSVTDTQYF.

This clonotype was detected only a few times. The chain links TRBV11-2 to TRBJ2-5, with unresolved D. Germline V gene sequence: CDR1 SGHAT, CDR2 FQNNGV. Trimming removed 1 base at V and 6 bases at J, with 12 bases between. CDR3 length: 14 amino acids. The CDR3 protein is CASSLVLGIKTQYF. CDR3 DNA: TGTGCCAGCAGCTTAGTGTTGGGGATAAAGACCCAGTACTTC.

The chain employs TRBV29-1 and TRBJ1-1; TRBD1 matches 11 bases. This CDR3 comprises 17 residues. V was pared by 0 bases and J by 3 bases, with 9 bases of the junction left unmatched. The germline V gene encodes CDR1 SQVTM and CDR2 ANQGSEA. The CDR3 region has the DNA TGCAGCGTTGAAGATCCCCTCGGACAGGGGGCGTACACTGAAGCTTTCTTT. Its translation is CSVEDPLGQGAYTEAFF. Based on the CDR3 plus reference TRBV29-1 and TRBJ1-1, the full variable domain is SAVISQKPSRDICQRGTSLTIQCQVDSQVTMMFWYRQQPGQSLTLIATANQGSEATYESGFVIDKFPISRPNLTFSTLTVSNMSPEDSSIYLCSVEDPLGQGAYTEAFFGQGTRLTVV.

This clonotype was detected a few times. As DNA, the CDR3 is TGTGCCAGCAGCTTGCCTACCCCCAACGTGTATGGCTACACCTTC. Translation: CASSLPTPNVYGYTF. The V call is TRBV5-6, the J call TRBJ1-2, with no clear D. Germline assignment: CDR1 SGHDT and CDR2 YYEEEE. Trimming pared 1 base from V and 5 bases from J, leaving 15 bases between. The CDR3 runs 15 residues.

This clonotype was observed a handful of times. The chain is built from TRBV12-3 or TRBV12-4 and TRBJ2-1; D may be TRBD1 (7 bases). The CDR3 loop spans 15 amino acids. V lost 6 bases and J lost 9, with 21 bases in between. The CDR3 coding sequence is TGTGCCAGCAGACCAGACAGGGTCATGGGGGGTGAGCAGTTCTTC. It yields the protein CASRPDRVMGGEQFF.